This T cell receptor (beta chain) was found in a study of T cells in Graves' hyperthyroidism and ophthalmopathy. Study observations and caveats: Peripheral blood also featured most of the thyroid clonotypes expanded above 0.001.

This clonotype was picked up many times. Its antigen remains unknown. Trimming removed 3 bases from V and 5 bases from J; junction bases left unmatched: 7. The CDR3 loop spans 14 amino acids. From germline, CDR1 is KGHSH and CDR2 LQKENI. RNA transcripts were the template for amplifying TCR beta CDR3 regions. Primed by the HTBI set, a first-round RT-PCR was run on the TCR CDR3. MiXCR was run by TCRdb on the multiplex PCR reads, yielding one entry per CDR3 protein. The sample records approximately 370,000 distinct CDR3 sequences, 17% being singletons. The sequencing input was blood. This chain joins TRBV18 and TRBJ2-7; 7 bases line up with TRBD1. The TCR originated in a woman aged 30 to 39 with Graves' hyperthyroidism that later progressed to Graves' ophthalmopathy. The CDR3 DNA is TGTGCCAGCTCACCCCAAACTCAGGGGGACGAGCAGTACTTC. It encodes CASSPQTQGDEQYF. The whole variable domain, filled in from reference TRBV18 and TRBJ2-7, reads NAGVMQNPRHLVRRRGQEARLRCSPMKGHSHVYWYRQLPEEGLKFMVYLQKENIIDESGMPKERFSAEFPKEGPSILRIQQVVRGDSAAYFCASSPQTQGDEQYFGPGTRLTVT.